This T cell receptor (beta chain) was captured by sequencing in a study of CD8+ T cells in alopecia areata. Regarding treatment: oral pan-JAK inhibitor, 5-10 mg twice daily. It was from alopecia areata patients that lesional scalp punch biopsies and peripheral blood were collected. Sequencing relied on a cDNA template that was reverse transcribed from extracted RNA. TCRdb keeps only in-frame clones here, not all; method: immunoSEQ multiplex PCR. The repertoire consists of 150,000 or so clones, with about three fifths occurring once and the leading ten covering 16%. This clone appeared a few times. Deletions cut 5 bases from V and 4 bases from J, with 9 bases between. Germline V lookup: CDR1 GTSNPN, CDR2 SVGIG (reference sequence). The CDR3 has 12 residues.

This TCR came from a human donor with alopecia areata. The J gene is TRBJ1-3, the V gene TRBV30, with no clear D. Sample: CD4+ T cells sorted from blood, taken at approximately week 56, from a patient treated with tofacitinib. CDR3 sequence reads: CAWAIGGNTIYF. The DNA for the CDR3 is TGTGCCTGGGCGATAGGGGGAAACACCATATATTTT.